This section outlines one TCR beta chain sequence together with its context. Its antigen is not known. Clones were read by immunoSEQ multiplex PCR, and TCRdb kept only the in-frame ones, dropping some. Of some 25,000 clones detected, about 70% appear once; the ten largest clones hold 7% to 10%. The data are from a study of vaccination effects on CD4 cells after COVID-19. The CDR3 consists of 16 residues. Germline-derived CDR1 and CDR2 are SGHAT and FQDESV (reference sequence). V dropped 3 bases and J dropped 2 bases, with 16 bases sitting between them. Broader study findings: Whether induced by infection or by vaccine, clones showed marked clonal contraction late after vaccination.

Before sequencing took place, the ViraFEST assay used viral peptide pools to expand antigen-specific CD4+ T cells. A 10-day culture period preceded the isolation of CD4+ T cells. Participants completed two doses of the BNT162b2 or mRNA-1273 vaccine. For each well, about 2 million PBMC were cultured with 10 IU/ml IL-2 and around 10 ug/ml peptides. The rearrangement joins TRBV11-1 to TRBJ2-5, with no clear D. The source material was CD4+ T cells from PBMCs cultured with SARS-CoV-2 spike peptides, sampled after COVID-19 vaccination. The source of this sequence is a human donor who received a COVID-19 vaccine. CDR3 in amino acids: CASSFGALDGQETQYF. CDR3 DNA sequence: TGTGCCAGCAGCTTTGGAGCTCTGGACGGGCAAGAGACCCAGTACTTC.